This TCR beta chain was recovered during a study of T cells in Graves' hyperthyroidism and ophthalmopathy. Points from the study as a whole: Also found in blood were most expanded thyroid clonotypes above 0.001. The authors' 13 V-J model separated ophthalmopathy from stable hyperthyroidism.

TCR beta CDR3 region amplification was performed from RNA transcripts. In the first-round RT-PCR of the TCR CDR3, the HTBI primer set was used. TCRdb re-derived calls from the multiplex PCR reads in MiXCR, one entry per CDR3 protein. Among hundreds of thousands of distinct CDR3 sequences listed, approximately 16% were seen once. Ophthalmopathy patients all had a Clinical Activity Score of at least 3, a NOSPECS grade of at least 4 and disease under 3 months old. Each diagnosis drew on symptoms, thyroxine, TRAb, thyroid ultrasound and orbital computed tomography findings. Many counts were recorded for this clonotype. Its antigen is still unknown. Germline assignment: CDR1 SGHAT and CDR2 FQNNGV. V lost 5 bases to trimming and J lost 0 bases, with 11 bases between them. The CDR3 extends over 15 amino acids.

The rearrangement uses TRBV11-2 and TRBJ2-1; possible D gene TRBD2, 5 bases. Sequenced input: blood. The sequence was obtained from a woman between 18 and 29 years old with Graves' ophthalmopathy. DNA for the CDR3: TGTGCCAGCAGCACTACAGCGGTCTCCTACAATGAGCAGTTCTTC. This sequence encodes CASSTTAVSYNEQFF.